This T cell receptor beta chain was obtained from a study of T-cell reconstitution after alpha-beta-depleted transplantation in children. During its preparation, the TCRbeta library received unique molecular identifiers. TCRdb re-derived calls from the PCR reads in MiXCR, one entry per CDR3 protein. Among about 610,000 distinct CDR3 sequences listed, roughly a tenth were seen once. Germline lookup yields CDR1 SQVTM and CDR2 ANQGSEA. V was trimmed by 4 bases and J by 0 bases, leaving 10 bases between them. The CDR3 has 15 residues. This clonotype was observed a handful of times. The chain joins TRBV29-1 to TRBJ2-6; D gene uncertain. The receptor was isolated from a human donor who donated a stem cell graft to a child with acute myeloid leukemia. The material sequenced was PBMCs from the stem cell graft donor, taken from the stem cell graft. In DNA, the CDR3 is TGCAGCGTTGCGCTATGGGGCTCTGGGGCCAACGTCCTGACTTTC. Translating it yields CSVALWGSGANVLTF.